This T cell receptor (beta chain) was captured in a study of cytomegalovirus exposure and HLA in healthy donors. On the study more broadly: Earlier sequencing of about 179 million T cells yielded under 120 million unique TCR beta sequences. Study results and limitations: Roughly even sequencing depth across donors was the assumption behind the presence/absence analyses. In a later analysis, TCR beta V- and J-gene trimming showed a link to a missense DCLRE1C variant. Within an earlier analysis, most TCR beta V segments proved productive either about 87% or about 30% of the time.

It was with 60 Vbeta and 13 Jbeta primers that the PCR ran. Data came from immunoSEQ multiplex PCR; TCRdb stores just in-frame clones and leaves some out. There are tens of thousands of clones in the sample; 81% occur only once, and 1.5% to 2% lies in the top ten. Per the germline V gene, CDR1 is SGHRS and CDR2 is YFSETQ. V was trimmed by 4 bases and J by 2 bases, leaving 13 bases between them. The CDR3 has 14 residues. Points on this clone: The antigen remains unidentified.

The sequence was obtained from a woman between 25 and 40 years old in good health and CMV-seronegative. This chain links TRBV5-1 with TRBJ2-7, with D possibly matching TRBD1 (5 bases). Sequences were obtained from PBMCs. The CDR3 DNA is TGCGCCAGCAGCACGGACAATCCCCCCTACGAGCAGTACTTC. Its protein product is CASSTDNPPYEQYF.